This T cell receptor beta chain is from a study of T cell responses to AZD1222 COVID-19 vaccine. From germline, CDR1 is MDHEN and CDR2 SYDVKM. Trimming removed 6 bases from V and 8 bases from J; junction bases left unmatched: 10. The CDR3 is 14 residues long. The protocol was immunoSEQ multiplex PCR, while the TCRdb copy is restricted to in-frame clones and leaves out a portion. This sample yields about 140,000 clones, of which 92% are seen a single time; 2.5% to 3.5% belongs to the top ten. The sequences come from peripheral blood, collected on day 0 of AZD1222 vaccination. The TCR was taken from an adult in good health. V gene TRBV28 combines with J gene TRBJ1-2; 9 nucleotides align to TRBD1. This chain's CDR3 is CASSQTGTGYGYTF. The CDR3 DNA follows: TGTGCCAGCAGCCAAACCGGGACAGGGTACGGCTACACCTTC.